These 32 T cell receptor beta chains came from one sample sequenced in a study of T cells after yellow fever vaccination. TCRdb reanalysed the 5' RACE reads using MiXCR and keeps one entry per CDR3 protein. Seen here are roughly 79,000 distinct CDR3 sequences, about 7.3% observed once, and the top ten hold approximately 31%. The material sequenced was CD8+ T cells sorted from PBMCs, taken approximately 11 days after the first yellow fever vaccination. These TCRs come from a man aged 18-30 years who received the YFV17D yellow fever vaccine.

By share, this clonotype ranks as medium-sized. The chain recombines TRBV27 with TRBJ2-1; the match to TRBD2 covers 8 bases. Per germline, CDR1 MNHEY and CDR2 SMNVEV (reference sequence). This CDR3 spans 15 amino acids. V shed 5 bases and J 6 bases; nucleotides not matched to a gene: 9. CDR3 protein: CASSLSGGPANEQFF. The CDR3 region has the DNA TGTGCCAGCAGTCTAAGCGGGGGCCCAGCCAATGAGCAGTTCTTC.

A note on this clonotype: This may be a read error, as it is one base from a much larger clone. V usage is TRBV20-1 and J usage is TRBJ1-1, with 10 bases lining up with TRBD1. The CDR3 sequence is 14 residues long. CDR1 DFQATT and CDR2 SNEGSKA come from the germline V gene (reference sequence). The CDR3 sequence: CSASWTGGNTETFF. CDR3 sequence (DNA): TGCAGTGCTAGTTGGACAGGGGGGAACACTGAAACTTTCTTT.

This clonotype was picked up many times. J is TRBJ2-5 and V is TRBV7-2; weak D call: TRBD2 (6 bases). V was clipped by 2 bases and J by 5 bases, with 15 bases between them. CDR3 length equals 15 residues. In germline, CDR1 is SGHTA, CDR2 FQGNSA. The CDR3: CASSLPSGTRETQYF. In nucleotides, the CDR3 is TGTGCCAGCAGCTTACCCTCAGGGACTCGGGAGACCCAGTACTTC.

The chain has TRBV12-3 or TRBV12-4 and TRBJ2-3, with 7 bases identical to TRBD1. This CDR3 spans 17 amino acids. V trimming: 11 bases; J trimming: 1 base; junction bases outside the gene matches: 18. The CDR3 loop reads CAFSLEGTGTGTDTQYF. The CDR3, as DNA: TGTGCCTTCAGTTTAGAGGGAACCGGGACAGGCACAGATACGCAGTATTTT.

This clonotype was counted between two and nine times. The V and J genes are TRBV11-2 and TRBJ2-1; 8 nucleotides match TRBD1. Germline-derived CDR1 and CDR2 are SGHAT and FQNNGV. After removal of 4 bases from V and 3 bases from J, the junction contained 17 bases not matched to a gene. CDR3 size: 19 residues. This chain's CDR3 is CASSSNAFLTGVIYNEQFF. CDR3 bases: TGTGCCAGCAGCTCGAACGCATTCCTGACAGGGGTAATCTACAATGAGCAGTTCTTC.

In its sample, this clonotype was seen a few times. The chain is built from TRBV5-6 and TRBJ2-7, with a possible D match to TRBD2 (5 bases). Per germline, CDR1 SGHDT and CDR2 YYEEEE. This CDR3 contains 18 residues. V was clipped by 0 bases and J by 3 bases, with 22 bases between them. The CDR3 nucleotides are TGTGCCAGCAGCTTGGAGGTTCTGGGATGCGGGCCCTACTACGAGCAGTACGTC. It translates to CASSLEVLGCGPYYEQYV.

The chain carries TRBV15 and TRBJ2-7; 7 bases are shared with TRBD1. V lost 3 bases and J lost 5; bases outside the gene matches: 4. CDR1 and CDR2 (germline): LNHNV, YYDKDF (reference sequence). The CDR3 sequence is 13 residues long. CDR3 sequence reads: CATSRDRRDEQYF. DNA for the CDR3: TGTGCCACCAGCAGGGACAGGAGAGACGAGCAGTACTTC.

This clonotype was observed at least ten times. The genes are TRBV6-6 and TRBJ1-1; D is uncertain. The CDR3 length is 13 residues. V lost 4 bases, J lost 3 bases, and 9 bases lay in between. From germline, CDR1 is MNHNY and CDR2 SVGAGI (reference sequence). The DNA of the CDR3 is TGTGCCAGCAGTTGGCGTCTGGACACTGAAGCTTTCTTT. Translated: CASSWRLDTEAFF.

This sequence joins TRBV12-3 or TRBV12-4 and TRBJ1-5; perhaps TRBD1 as D (6 bases). Trimming removed 5 bases at V and 4 bases at J, with 12 bases between. The CDR3 covers 14 residues. The CDR3 loop is CASSLPGDNQPQHF. Here the CDR3 DNA reads TGTGCCAGCAGTCTTCCAGGGGATAATCAGCCCCAGCATTTT.

This clonotype was detected ten times or more. The chain combines TRBV27 with TRBJ1-5; D is unresolved. Trimming pared 3 bases from V and 9 bases from J, leaving 12 bases between. Germline assignment: CDR1 MNHEY and CDR2 SMNVEV (reference sequence). This CDR3 spans 13 amino acids. For the CDR3, the DNA is TGTGCCAGCAGTTTTGGCAGAGCTTGGCCCCAGCATTTT. This sequence encodes CASSFGRAWPQHF.

The chain recombines TRBV11-2 with TRBJ2-7; 7 bases agree with TRBD1. After removal of 11 bases from V and 7 bases from J, the junction contained 11 bases not matched to a gene. This CDR3 contains 12 residues. Per the germline V gene, CDR1 is SGHAT and CDR2 is FQNNGV. The CDR3 nucleotides read TGTGCCTCGGAACAGGGGAACTATGAGCAGTACTTC. Protein product: CASEQGNYEQYF.

There are many counts of this clonotype. V is TRBV12-3 or TRBV12-4 and J is TRBJ2-3; D might be TRBD1 (6 bases). This CDR3 comprises 16 residues. V was trimmed by 5 bases and J by 5 bases, leaving 20 bases between them. CDR3 in amino acids: CASSPLTGVRGDTQYF. The CDR3 DNA sequence: TGTGCCAGCAGTCCGCTGACAGGTGTTAGAGGAGATACGCAGTATTTT.

The chain has TRBV6-2 or TRBV6-3 and TRBJ1-2; D ambiguous. Germline V CDR1 and CDR2: MNHEY, SVGEGT. V was cut by 6 bases and J by 8 bases, with 13 bases left in between. The CDR3 consists of 12 residues. The CDR3 coding sequence is TGTGCCAGCAGCCCTCACCTTCGCGGCTACACCTTC. This translates into CASSPHLRGYTF.

Many counts were recorded for this clonotype. J is TRBJ2-7 and V is TRBV6-2 or TRBV6-3; TRBD2 matches at 11 bases. The CDR3 covers 13 residues. Unmatched junction bases numbered 4, after V lost 6 bases and J lost 6 bases. CDR1 is MNHEY and CDR2 is SVGEGT in the germline V gene. The CDR3: CASSLAGGSEQYV. CDR3 sequence (DNA): TGTGCCAGCAGCCTAGCGGGGGGCAGCGAGCAGTACGTC.

In this sample, this clonotype turned up many times. This chain joins TRBV3-1 and TRBJ1-2; the D gene is possibly TRBD1 (5 bases). CDR1 is LGHDT, CDR2 YNNKEL, per germline (reference sequence). Trimming pared 0 bases from V and 4 bases from J, leaving 15 bases between. The CDR3 contains 16 residues. The chain's CDR3 is CASSQDPWGVSYGYTF. CDR3 sequence (DNA): TGTGCCAGCAGCCAAGATCCCTGGGGGGTAAGCTATGGCTACACCTTC.

V and J are TRBV4-3 and TRBJ1-5; D gene uncertain. Per germline, CDR1 LGHNA and CDR2 YSLEER. V gave up 0 bases and J gave up 0 bases, with 6 bases separating them. CDR3 length: 15 amino acids. DNA for the CDR3: TGCGCCAGCAGCCAAGATCGGGGTAGCAATCAGCCCCAGCATTTT. It codes for CASSQDRGSNQPQHF.

This clonotype was counted between two and nine times. The chain recombines TRBV20-1 with TRBJ1-5; a possible D gene is TRBD1 (5 bases). V lost 3 bases and J 3 bases, leaving 12 bases between the germline ends. This CDR3 is built from 14 residues. From germline, CDR1 is DFQATT and CDR2 SNEGSKA (reference sequence). This chain's CDR3 is CSASLGVDNQPQHF. As DNA, the CDR3 is TGCAGTGCTAGCTTGGGGGTTGACAATCAGCCCCAGCATTTT.

The chain carries TRBV6-5 and TRBJ1-1, with D possibly matching TRBD1 (5 bases). V was trimmed by 2 bases and J by 1 base, leaving 8 bases between them. Looked up from germline, CDR1 is MNHEY and CDR2 is SVGAGI. The CDR3 is made up of 14 amino acids. The CDR3: CASSYRGTNTEAFF. In nucleotides, the CDR3 is TGTGCCAGCAGTTACAGGGGTACGAACACTGAAGCTTTCTTT.

The chain has TRBV27 and TRBJ2-1; D is uncertain. This CDR3 region has 14 residues. V was pared by 5 bases and J by 0 bases, with 8 bases between. Germline V gene data show CDR1 as MNHEY and CDR2 as SMNVEV (reference sequence). This CDR3 is CASSPISSYNEQFF. The CDR3 bases are TGTGCCAGCAGTCCCATCAGCTCCTACAATGAGCAGTTCTTC.

The chain combines TRBV13 with TRBJ2-6; the D is unclear. The CDR3 spans 15 residues. Germline assignment: CDR1 PRHDT and CDR2 FYEKMQ (reference sequence). V was pared by 5 bases and J by 1 base, with 9 bases between. CDR3 sequence (DNA): TGTGCCAGCAGCCCGCCGGGTTCTGGGGCCAACGTCCTGACTTTC. Its translation is CASSPPGSGANVLTF.

This clonotype appeared many times. The chain couples TRBV24-1 to TRBJ2-1; tentative D call: TRBD2 (5 bases). V was trimmed by 5 bases and J by 7 bases, leaving 17 bases between them. Germline V gene sequence: CDR1 KGHDR, CDR2 SFDVKD. The CDR3 covers 15 residues. CDR3 sequence: CATSGRTSKINEQFF. DNA of the CDR3: TGTGCCACCAGTGGTCGGACTTCCAAGATAAATGAGCAGTTCTTC.

This clonotype was seen ten or more times. The chain joins TRBV4-1 to TRBJ2-5; perhaps TRBD1 as D (5 bases). Germline V CDR1 and CDR2: MGHRA, YSYEKL. Trimming removed 8 bases from V and 1 base from J, with 14 bases in between. This CDR3 spans 14 amino acids. Here the CDR3 DNA reads TGCGCCAGCGCAATAAACCAGGGCCAAGAGACCCAGTACTTC. This codes for CASAINQGQETQYF.

This clonotype was counted at least ten times. This sequence joins TRBV20-1 and TRBJ2-2; unclear D gene. V was pared by 3 bases and J by 6 bases, with 17 bases between. Germline V lookup: CDR1 DFQATT, CDR2 SNEGSKA (reference sequence). The CDR3 spans 15 residues. CDR3 coding DNA: TGCAGTGCTAGGGTACGACCCCCAAGCGCCGGGGAGCTGTTTTTT. Residues: CSARVRPPSAGELFF.

The rearrangement uses TRBV27 and TRBJ2-2; D may be TRBD2 (6 bases). Trimming left V 6 bases short and J 6 bases short, with 14 bases between. CDR1 is MNHEY, CDR2 SMNVEV, per germline (reference sequence). CDR3 length: 14 residues. The CDR3 bases are TGTGCCAGCAGCCCGACGACTAGTCCCGGGGAGCTGTTTTTT. Its translation: CASSPTTSPGELFF.

Many counts were recorded for this clonotype. This chain links TRBV7-2 with TRBJ2-7, with a tentative D call TRBD2 (6 bases). CDR1 is SGHTA, CDR2 FQGNSA, per germline. V lost 0 bases to trimming and J lost 6 bases, with 12 bases between them. This CDR3 has 14 residues. CDR3: CASSLAGLPAEQYF. In nucleotides, the CDR3 is TGTGCCAGCAGCTTAGCGGGACTCCCAGCCGAGCAGTACTTC.

This clonotype was seen a few times. The chain joins TRBV11-1 to TRBJ2-1; D may correspond to TRBD1 or TRBD2 (5 bases each). Germline V gives CDR1 SGHAT, CDR2 FQDESV (reference sequence). The CDR3 is 15 residues long. With 11 bases removed from V and 8 bases from J, the gap between germline ends came to 25 bases. The CDR3 DNA is TGTGCCGGCTCGGCGACGGGGCAGTTGCCGGATGAGCAGTTCTTC. Translating gives CAGSATGQLPDEQFF.

This clonotype occurred many times. The chain joins TRBV12-3 or TRBV12-4 to TRBJ1-2; perhaps TRBD1 as D (5 bases). There are 14 residues in the CDR3. V was pared by 6 bases and J by 2 bases, with 13 bases between. The CDR3 sequence is CASSPRWTNYGYTF. CDR3 nucleotides: TGTGCCAGCAGCCCCCGGTGGACAAACTATGGCTACACCTTC.

This clonotype occurred many times. DNA of the CDR3: TGTGCCAGCAGCTTAAGGCGGAACTTCAACACCGGGGAGCTGTTTTTT. This translates into CASSLRRNFNTGELFF. J is TRBJ2-2 and V is TRBV7-9; D gene ambiguous. Deletions cut 2 bases from V and 2 bases from J, with 12 bases between. The CDR3 has 16 amino acids. Germline values: CDR1 SEHNR, CDR2 FQNEAQ (reference sequence).

The chain is built from TRBV25-1 and TRBJ2-5, with D possibly being TRBD1 or TRBD2 (5 bases each). The CDR3 covers 16 residues. Germline-derived CDR1 and CDR2 are MGHDK and SYGVNS. V shed 3 bases and J shed 5 bases, with 19 bases lying between them. CDR3 DNA: TGTGCCAGCAGTGACCCCCGGGACCGAGACGGGGAGACCCAGTACTTC. Translating it yields CASSDPRDRDGETQYF.

This clonotype occurred many times. The gene calls are TRBV20-1 and TRBJ1-2; D unclear. V lost 4 bases to trimming and J lost 3 bases, with 12 bases between them. The CDR3 is made up of 13 amino acids. CDR1 is DFQATT, CDR2 SNEGSKA, per germline (reference sequence). The CDR3 DNA reads TGCAGTGCTAACAGCCCCGGGGACTATGGCTACACCTTC. Translated: CSANSPGDYGYTF.

This clonotype was detected ten times or more. The rearrangement links TRBV28 to TRBJ2-3, with D uncertain. Germline V gives CDR1 MDHEN, CDR2 SYDVKM. Trimming shortened V by 10 bases and J by 0 bases, and 14 bases separated the two germline ends. CDR3 length equals 14 residues. CDR3 coding DNA: TGTGCCACCCAATGGGGAAAGAGCACAGATACGCAGTATTTT. Its translation is CATQWGKSTDTQYF.

This clonotype was found many times. This rearrangement joins TRBV20-1 to TRBJ2-7; D is perhaps TRBD1 or TRBD2 (5 bases each). The CDR3 totals 14 residues. V lost 6 bases and J lost 0, with 15 bases in between. The germline V gene encodes CDR1 DFQATT and CDR2 SNEGSKA (reference sequence). CDR3 in amino acids: CSAKGTASSYEQYF. The CDR3 DNA sequence: TGCAGTGCCAAAGGGACGGCGAGCTCCTACGAGCAGTACTTC.